The entry that follows covers one TCR beta chain sequence. Its antigen is undetermined. These data come from a study of shared clonotypes between healthy human individuals. The naive CD8 subset, CD45RO-negative cells positively selected for CCR7, excluded terminally differentiated effector memory CD45RA+ cells. Trimming removed 4 bases from V and 6 bases from J, with 16 bases in between. The germline V gene encodes CDR1 LGHNA and CDR2 YSLEER. CDR3 length: 14 residues. Points from the study as a whole: The genetic and exposure-history diversity represented was limited by few donors. Estimated richness was generally greater in naive than memory subsets.

In the original analysis: Filtering differed because ImmunoSEQ produced junction-only sequences that carried no quality scores. Libraries were prepared by immunoSEQ multiplex PCR; TCRdb keeps only in-frame clonotypes and omits some of them. The D gene and trimming were derived from the DNA, and the V and J assignments and clone size from that table. The top ten clones hold 1.5% to 2% of a sample with about 2.2 million clones, 90% to 95% of them seen once. The chain links TRBV4-3 to TRBJ2-7; the D gene is possibly TRBD1 (7 bases). Sequenced sample: naive CD8+ T cells from PBMCs. This receptor was taken from a man aged 18 to 29 in good health. Some clones in this sample may be carry-over from other donors' samples. As DNA, the CDR3 is TGCGCCAGCAGCCGACTAGAGGGGGCGGCCGAGCAGTACTTC. As protein: CASSRLEGAAEQYF.